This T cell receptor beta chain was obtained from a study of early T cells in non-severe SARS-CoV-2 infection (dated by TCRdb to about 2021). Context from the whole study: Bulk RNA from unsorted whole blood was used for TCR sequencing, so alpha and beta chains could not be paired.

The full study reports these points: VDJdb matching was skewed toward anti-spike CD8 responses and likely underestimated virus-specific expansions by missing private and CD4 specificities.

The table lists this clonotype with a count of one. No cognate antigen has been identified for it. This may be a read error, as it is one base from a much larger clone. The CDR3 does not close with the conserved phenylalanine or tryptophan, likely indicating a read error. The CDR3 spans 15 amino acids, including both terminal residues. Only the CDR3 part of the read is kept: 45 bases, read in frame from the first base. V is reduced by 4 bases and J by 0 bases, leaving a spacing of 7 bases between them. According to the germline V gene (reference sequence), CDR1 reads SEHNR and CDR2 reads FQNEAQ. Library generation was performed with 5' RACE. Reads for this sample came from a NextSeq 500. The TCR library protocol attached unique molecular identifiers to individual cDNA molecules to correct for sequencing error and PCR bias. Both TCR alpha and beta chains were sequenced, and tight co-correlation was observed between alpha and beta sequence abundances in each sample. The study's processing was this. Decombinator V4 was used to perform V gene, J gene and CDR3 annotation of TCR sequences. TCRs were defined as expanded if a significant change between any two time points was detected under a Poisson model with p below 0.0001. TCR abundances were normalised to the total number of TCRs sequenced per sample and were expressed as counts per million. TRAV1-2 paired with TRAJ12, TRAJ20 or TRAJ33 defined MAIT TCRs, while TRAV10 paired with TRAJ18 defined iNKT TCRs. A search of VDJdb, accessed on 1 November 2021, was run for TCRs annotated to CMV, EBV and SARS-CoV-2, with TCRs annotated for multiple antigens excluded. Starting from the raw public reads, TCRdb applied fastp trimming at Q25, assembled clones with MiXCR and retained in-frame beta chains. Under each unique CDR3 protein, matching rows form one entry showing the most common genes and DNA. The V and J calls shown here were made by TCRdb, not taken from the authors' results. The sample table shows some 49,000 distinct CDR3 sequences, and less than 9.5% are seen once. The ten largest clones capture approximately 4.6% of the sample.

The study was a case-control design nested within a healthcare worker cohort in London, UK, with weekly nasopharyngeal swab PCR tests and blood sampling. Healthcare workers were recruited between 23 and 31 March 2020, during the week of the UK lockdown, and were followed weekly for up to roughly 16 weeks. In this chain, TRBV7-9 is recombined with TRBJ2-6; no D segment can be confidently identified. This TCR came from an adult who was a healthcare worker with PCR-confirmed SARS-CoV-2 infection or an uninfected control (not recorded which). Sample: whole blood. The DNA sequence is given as TGTGCCAGCAGCTCCGTACCCTCTGGGGCCAACGTCCTGACTCTC. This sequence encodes CASSSVPSGANVLTL.